Below are 19 T cell receptor beta chains sequenced from a single sample in a study of cytomegalovirus exposure and HLA in healthy donors. Libraries were prepared by immunoSEQ multiplex PCR; TCRdb keeps only in-frame clonotypes and omits some of them. The table lists some 130,000 clones, 70% to 85% of them singletons. Specimen: PBMCs. The receptors shown here come from a man aged 30 to 39 in good health and CMV-seropositive.

This chain uses TRBV9 with TRBJ2-7, with TRBD2 as a possible D gene (6 bases). This CDR3 spans 14 amino acids. V shed 3 bases and J shed 6 bases, with 16 bases lying between them. Germline V CDR1 and CDR2: SGDLS, YYNGEE. The CDR3 sequence: CASSGRASSSEQYF. The CDR3 DNA sequence: TGTGCCAGCAGCGGGAGGGCCTCCTCTTCCGAGCAGTACTTC.

The CDR3 protein is CASSLGGGNQETQYF. In DNA form, the CDR3 reads TGTGCCAGCAGCTTAGGAGGGGGCAACCAAGAGACCCAGTACTTC. The chain has TRBV7-7 and TRBJ2-5, with 7 bases aligning to TRBD1. V lost 1 base, J lost 0 bases, and 2 bases stayed unmatched. Germline loops: CDR1 SSHAT, CDR2 FNYEAQ (reference sequence). The CDR3 has 15 residues.

The V call is TRBV11-2, the J call TRBJ2-7, with 7 bases fitting TRBD2. CDR3 length: 13 residues. With 4 bases clipped from V and 4 bases from J, the junction kept 4 bases outside the gene matches. Per the germline V gene, CDR1 is SGHAT and CDR2 is FQNNGV. This CDR3 is CASSSRREYEQYF. DNA of the CDR3: TGTGCCAGCAGCTCTAGGCGGGAGTACGAGCAGTACTTC.

This clone was observed a few times. The rearrangement uses TRBV4-3 and TRBJ1-1; no firm D call. V lost 3 bases to trimming and J lost 1 base, with 12 bases between them. This CDR3 is 15 amino acids long. Germline V gene lookup returns CDR1 LGHNA and CDR2 YSLEER. The CDR3 here is CASSQRFGGNTEAFF. Here the CDR3 DNA reads TGCGCCAGCAGCCAGCGGTTCGGAGGGAACACTGAAGCTTTCTTT.

This clone was found once. The gene calls are TRBV19 and TRBJ1-1; no firm D call. Trimming took 4 bases from V and 8 from J, leaving 11 bases between them. Germline CDR1 LNHDA, CDR2 SQIVND (reference sequence). The CDR3 sequence is 12 residues long. CDR3 in DNA: TGTGCCAGTAGTAGCGCCTGGAGGGAAGCTTTCTTT. This encodes CASSSAWREAFF.

In DNA, the CDR3 is TGCGCCAGCAGCTTGGACAGGGGGCACTATGGCTACACCTTC. Its protein is CASSLDRGHYGYTF. The rearrangement uses TRBV5-1 and TRBJ1-2; TRBD1 matches 9 bases. This CDR3 is 14 amino acids long. CDR1 is SGHRS and CDR2 is YFSETQ in the germline V gene. After removal of 0 bases from V and 3 bases from J, the junction contained 0 bases not matched to a gene.

The J gene is TRBJ2-1, the V gene TRBV5-6, with D perhaps matching TRBD2 (7 bases). This CDR3 contains 12 residues. Germline CDR1 and CDR2: SGHDT and YYEEEE. With 3 bases removed from V and 8 bases from J, the gap between germline ends came to 9 bases. The CDR3 region is CASSWGGDEQFF. CDR3 in DNA: TGTGCCAGCAGCTGGGGGGGCGATGAGCAGTTCTTC.

V gene TRBV27 combines with J gene TRBJ2-3; D possibly corresponds to TRBD1 (5 bases). In germline, CDR1 is MNHEY, CDR2 SMNVEV (reference sequence). The CDR3 sequence is 14 residues long. With 8 bases removed from V and 4 bases from J, the gap between germline ends came to 16 bases. The CDR3 spells CASGAGLGADTQYF. As DNA, the CDR3 is TGTGCCAGCGGGGCAGGGTTAGGAGCAGATACGCAGTATTTT.

V and J are TRBV5-5 and TRBJ2-7; a weak D match, TRBD2 (5 bases). CDR3 length: 14 residues. Germline V CDR1 and CDR2: SGHKS, YYEKEE (reference sequence). Trimming cost V 1 base and J 1 base, with 9 bases left between them. DNA for the CDR3: TGTGCCAGCAGCTTGATTGAGGGTTCCTACGAGCAGTACTTC. The encoded protein is CASSLIEGSYEQYF.

V usage is TRBV7-3 and J usage is TRBJ2-7; weak D call: TRBD1 (6 bases). The V gene's germline CDR1 is SGHTA and CDR2 FQGTGA. With 5 bases removed from V and 5 bases from J, the gap between germline ends came to 13 bases. This CDR3 spans 13 amino acids. As DNA, the CDR3 is TGTGCCAGCAGCGGTACAGGGCCCCACGAGCAGTACTTC. Translating gives CASSGTGPHEQYF.

This chain uses TRBV7-8 with TRBJ2-7, with D possibly TRBD2 on 5 matching bases. CDR1 and CDR2 from the germline V gene are SGHVS and FQNEAQ. The CDR3 consists of 14 residues. V lost 5 bases and J lost 6, with 17 bases in between. As DNA, the CDR3 is TGTGCCAGCAGCCCCCGGACTGCCTTCCCCGAGCAGTACTTC. Protein sequence: CASSPRTAFPEQYF.

This clone was counted once. The chain uses TRBV7-3 and TRBJ1-6; 11 bases align to TRBD1. V dropped 5 bases and J dropped 9; count of bases not matched to a gene: 3. This CDR3 comprises 14 residues. Per the germline V gene, CDR1 is SGHTA and CDR2 is FQGTGA. CDR3: CASSTGTGGSPLHF. In DNA, the CDR3 is TGTGCCAGCAGCACCGGGACAGGGGGTTCACCCCTCCACTTT.

This clone was recorded a few times. The chain couples TRBV4-2 to TRBJ2-5, with 10 bases identical to TRBD2. V shed 4 bases and J 2 bases; nucleotides not matched to a gene: 4. Per germline, CDR1 LGHNA and CDR2 YNFKEQ. This CDR3 region has 15 residues. The CDR3 nucleotides read TGTGCCAGCAGCCCAGGGACTAGCGAGCAAGAGACCCAGTACTTC. Amino acids: CASSPGTSEQETQYF.

The rearrangement uses TRBV5-1 and TRBJ2-2, with D tentatively TRBD1 (7 bases). Trimming removed 5 bases from V and 0 bases from J, with 23 bases in between. CDR3 length equals 19 residues. The germline V gene has CDR1 SGHRS and CDR2 YFSETQ. CDR3 in amino acids: CASRPAGQTHRANTGELFF. The CDR3 bases are TGCGCCAGCAGGCCGGCGGGACAGACACACCGGGCGAACACCGGGGAGCTGTTTTTT.

In this sample, this clone turned up once. The genes are TRBV11-2 and TRBJ2-6; 10 bases line up with TRBD1. Germline V gene data show CDR1 as SGHAT and CDR2 as FQNNGV. The CDR3 totals 14 residues. Trimming removed 7 bases from V and 12 bases from J; junction bases left unmatched: 9. In DNA form, the CDR3 reads TGTGCCAGCACCAAGGACAGGGGGTATTTCGTCCTGACTTTC. It codes for CASTKDRGYFVLTF.

V is TRBV5-1 and J is TRBJ1-3, with 7 bases matching TRBD1. This CDR3 is built from 17 residues. CDR1 SGHRS and CDR2 YFSETQ come from the germline V gene. The J segment lost 0 bases and the V segment lost 4 bases, leaving 10 bases of the junction unmatched. The CDR3 here is CASSIVPGQSSGNTIYF. CDR3 in DNA: TGCGCCAGCAGCATCGTCCCGGGACAGAGCTCTGGAAACACCATATATTTT. The entire variable domain, with the rest obtained from reference TRBV5-1 and TRBJ1-3, is as follows: KAGVTQTPRYLIKTRGQQVTLSCSPISGHRSVSWYQQTPGQGLQFLFEYFSETQRNKGNFPGRFSGRQFSNSRSEMNVSTLELGDSALYLCASSIVPGQSSGNTIYFGEGSWLTVV.

The rearrangement uses TRBV5-1 and TRBJ2-1, with 12 bases fitting TRBD2. The length of the CDR3 is 16 residues. Germline values: CDR1 SGHRS, CDR2 YFSETQ. Losses at the gene ends were 4 bases for V and 3 bases for J; bases not matched to a gene: 5. CDR3 sequence: CASSDRTSGNYNEQFF. In DNA form, the CDR3 reads TGCGCCAGCAGCGACCGGACTAGCGGGAACTACAATGAGCAGTTCTTC.

The CDR3: CASSQTTGMANYGYTF. Here the CDR3 DNA reads TGCGCCAGCAGCCAGACTACAGGGATGGCTAACTATGGCTACACCTTC. The J gene is TRBJ1-2, the V gene TRBV4-1; TRBD1 might be the D (6 bases). V lost 3 bases, J lost 0 bases, and 14 bases lay in between. Germline CDR1 reads MGHRA; CDR2 reads YSYEKL. The CDR3 covers 16 residues.

CDR3 in amino acids: CASKPGTSTDTQYF. CDR3 nucleotides: TGCGCCAGCAAACCTGGGACAAGCACAGATACGCAGTATTTT. The chain employs TRBV5-1 and TRBJ2-3, with D perhaps TRBD1 (6 bases). Per germline, CDR1 SGHRS and CDR2 YFSETQ. The V end was cut by 6 bases, the J end by 0 bases, with 11 bases between. The CDR3 is 14 amino acids.